Presented here are 14 T cell receptor beta chains from one specimen sequenced in a study of blood T cell repertoires in COVID-19. Data came from immunoSEQ multiplex PCR; TCRdb stores just in-frame clones and leaves some out. The table shows 200,000 or so clones, with more than 65% occurring only once. The sequenced material came from peripheral blood. Receptors originate from a woman in her thirties who had recovered from COVID-19.

J is TRBJ2-7 and V is TRBV11-2; D possibly corresponds to TRBD2 (7 bases). CDR1 SGHAT and CDR2 FQNNGV come from the germline V gene. V was cut by 3 bases and J by 5 bases, with 20 bases left in between. This CDR3 is 16 amino acids long. CDR3 residues: CASSLGGGASRHEQYF. In DNA form, the CDR3 reads TGTGCCAGCAGCTTGGGGGGGGGCGCGAGCCGCCACGAGCAGTACTTC.

The chain has TRBV6-5 and TRBJ1-5; D call uncertain. CDR3 length: 15 amino acids. The germline V gene encodes CDR1 MNHEY and CDR2 SVGAGI. V was shortened by 0 bases and J by 6 bases, with 12 bases between the two germline ends. The CDR3 region is CASSYSKSGGQPQHF. As DNA, the CDR3 is TGTGCCAGCAGTTACTCGAAATCCGGAGGTCAGCCCCAGCATTTT.

The V call is TRBV11-2, the J call TRBJ1-4; 7 nucleotides match TRBD1. J gave up 2 bases and V 6 bases, and 6 bases lay outside the gene matches. CDR1 and CDR2 (germline): SGHAT, FQNNGV. This CDR3 contains 15 residues. The CDR3 nucleotides read TGTGCCAGCAGGCGCGGACAGGCGACTAATGAAAAACTGTTTTTT. Residues: CASRRGQATNEKLFF.

This sequence joins TRBV7-9 and TRBJ2-5; TRBD1 agrees at 11 bases. Germline trimming cut 4 bases from V and 4 bases from J; bases unmatched to any gene: 5. The CDR3 runs 15 residues. CDR1 SEHNR and CDR2 FQNEAQ come from the germline V gene (reference sequence). The DNA of the CDR3 is TGTGCCAGCAGCTCCCCGGGACAGGGGGTAGAGACCCAGTACTTC. Amino acid sequence: CASSSPGQGVETQYF.

The chain couples TRBV6-1 to TRBJ1-6; 7 bases align to TRBD1. The CDR3 totals 19 residues. V was pared by 2 bases and J by 0 bases, with 10 bases of the junction left unmatched. CDR1 and CDR2 (germline): MNHNS, SASEGT. CDR3 in amino acids: CASSESPGTVLSYNSPLHF. The CDR3 nucleotides are TGTGCCAGCAGTGAATCTCCGGGGACAGTACTCTCCTATAATTCACCCCTCCACTTT.

The chain employs TRBV5-4 and TRBJ1-2; TRBD1 aligns across 7 bases. The junction had 5 bases not matched to a gene; V was cut back by 0 bases and J by 3 bases. Germline CDR1 and CDR2: SGHNT and YYREEE (reference sequence). This CDR3 is built from 15 residues. As DNA, the CDR3 is TGTGCCAGCAGCTTGGCCAGGACAGGAGACTATGGCTACACCTTC. It translates to CASSLARTGDYGYTF.

V and J are TRBV13 and TRBJ2-1, with 8 bases that match TRBD2. The CDR3 has 13 residues. Trimming took 5 bases from V and 7 from J; bases not matched to a gene: 4. In germline, CDR1 is PRHDT, CDR2 FYEKMQ (reference sequence). The CDR3 loop reads CASSRGLGNEQFF. The DNA for the CDR3 is TGTGCCAGCAGCCGGGGACTAGGGAATGAGCAGTTCTTC.

The chain carries TRBV20-1 and TRBJ2-7; weak D call: TRBD2 (6 bases). The CDR3 length is 11 residues. Germline values: CDR1 DFQATT, CDR2 SNEGSKA (reference sequence). The CDR3, as DNA: TGCAGGTTGACTAGAGGCCCCGAGCAGTACTTC. Protein product: CRLTRGPEQYF.

The chain uses TRBV11-1 and TRBJ2-5, with D perhaps matching TRBD2 (5 bases). The CDR3 has 13 amino acids. Trimming removed 1 base at V and 6 bases at J, with 9 bases between. Germline-derived CDR1 and CDR2 are SGHAT and FQDESV (reference sequence). CDR3 in amino acids: CASSLERPQTQYF. CDR3 coding DNA: TGTGCCAGCAGCTTAGAGCGGCCCCAGACCCAGTACTTC.

This chain connects TRBV12-3 or TRBV12-4 to TRBJ1-2, with unresolved D. The CDR3 has 13 amino acids. V gave up 2 bases and J gave up 2 bases, with 6 bases separating them. CDR3 loop: CASSLRINYGYTF. CDR3 DNA: TGTGCCAGCAGTTTACGTATCAACTATGGCTACACCTTC.

The V call is TRBV7-9, the J call TRBJ1-2; no clear D gene. The CDR3 extends over 16 amino acids. Germline V gene sequence: CDR1 SEHNR, CDR2 FQNEAQ (reference sequence). Trimming took 5 bases from V and 0 from J, leaving 16 bases between them. The DNA for the CDR3 is TGTGCCAGCAGCAACGGGAACGAAAGAACTAACTATGGCTACACCTTC. It yields the protein CASSNGNERTNYGYTF.

The V and J genes are TRBV12-3 or TRBV12-4 and TRBJ2-3; D ambiguous. CDR3 size: 12 residues. V lost 5 bases, J lost 5 bases, and 8 bases lay in between. CDR3 sequence: CASSTNRDTQYF. For the CDR3, the DNA is TGTGCCAGCAGTACCAACAGAGATACGCAGTATTTT.

About this clone itself: A read error may produce the germline difference seen at one junction end. This sequence joins TRBV6-5 and TRBJ1-1, with a tentative D call TRBD1 (5 bases). CDR3 size: 11 residues. Germline loops: CDR1 MNHEY, CDR2 SVGAGI. The CDR3 region has the DNA TGTGCCGGCAGGGCGGGAACTGAAGCTTTCTTT. It yields the protein CAGRAGTEAFF.

The CDR3 loop reads CASSPWTGGTDTQYF. The CDR3, as DNA: TGCGCCAGCAGCCCTTGGACAGGGGGCACAGATACGCAGTATTTT. The chain recombines TRBV4-1 with TRBJ2-3; TRBD1 matches at 9 bases. With 4 bases clipped from V and 1 base from J, the junction kept 3 bases outside the gene matches. The CDR3 is made up of 15 amino acids. CDR1 is MGHRA, CDR2 YSYEKL, per germline.